The rows below give T cell receptor beta chains drawn from one sample of a study of shared clonotypes between healthy human individuals. The method was immunoSEQ multiplex PCR; TCRdb's version includes in-frame clones alone and lacks a portion of them. The table lists around 530,000 clones, just over 75% of them singletons. The sequenced sample was PBMCs. The receptors were gathered from a woman aged 40 to 55 in good health. Some clones in this sample may be carry-over from other donors' samples. The CDR3 runs from the conserved cysteine through the conserved F or W. Fields, in order: D gene, V gene, clone size, J gene, CDR3 DNA, CDR3 protein. The D gene is left open where the match is weak. Only part of the rows carry a size: once, few, many, or a class if the clone is expanded.

>TRBD2|TRBV11-3|-|TRBJ2-1
TGTGCCAGCAGCCCACTAGCGGGAGGTTTCCATGAGCAGTTCTTC
CASSPLAGGFHEQFF
>-|TRBV7-7|-|TRBJ1-4
TGTGCTAGCAGCTACCGGTTAAATGAAAAACTGTTTTTT
CASSYRLNEKLFF
>-|TRBV6-4|many|TRBJ1-2
TGTGCCAGCAGGGCGGACTCTTATAACTATGGCTACACCTTC
CASRADSYNYGYTF
>-|TRBV5-8|once|TRBJ1-1
TGTGCCAGCAGCTTCAGGGGTGGGTACACTGAAGCTTTCTTT
CASSFRGGYTEAFF
>-|TRBV19|-|TRBJ1-1
TGTGCCAGTAGTTTCCCCCGGGGGAACACTGAAGCTTTCTTT
CASSFPRGNTEAFF
>-|TRBV13|once|TRBJ2-3
TGTGCCAGCAGCCCCGGGGCTAGCTGGGGCACAGATACGCAGTATTTT
CASSPGASWGTDTQYF
>-|TRBV27|-|TRBJ2-6
TGTGCCAGCAGTTTAGAGCGGAGGTTTGAGAGCTCTGGGGCCAACGTCCTGACTTTC
CASSLERRFESSGANVLTF
>-|TRBV19|-|TRBJ2-7
TGTGCCAGTAGTCCAAGGGATGGCCTAGACTCCTACGAGCAGTACTTC
CASSPRDGLDSYEQYF
>-|TRBV7-8|-|TRBJ2-7
TGTGCCAGCTTCCTCCGCTACTCACCCTACGAGCAGTACTTC
CASFLRYSPYEQYF
>TRBD1|TRBV14|-|TRBJ2-7
TGTGCCAGCAGCCAGAGAACCGGGACAGGGGGAGTCGAGCAGTACTTC
CASSQRTGTGGVEQYF
>-|TRBV4-1|-|TRBJ2-7
TGCGCCAGCAGCCAAGGGCAGGGTGTCTCCTACGAGCAGTACTTC
CASSQGQGVSYEQYF
>-|TRBV4-3|-|TRBJ2-1
TGCGCCAGCAGCCCCACATTCCGTCGTCGCAATGAGCAGTTCTTC
CASSPTFRRRNEQFF
>TRBD2|TRBV7-2|-|TRBJ2-5
TGTGCCAGCAGCTTAGAAGCGGGAGCGCGTGAGACCCAGTACTTC
CASSLEAGARETQYF
>-|TRBV28|-|TRBJ1-2
TGTGCCAGCAGTTTATACGGGGGTGGCTACACCTTC
CASSLYGGGYTF
>-|TRBV7-9|-|TRBJ2-1
TGTGCCAGCAGCTTAGTAGGGGAATGGGTAGATGAGCAGTTCTTC
CASSLVGEWVDEQFF
>TRBD1|TRBV30|-|TRBJ1-5
TGTGCCTGGAGTGTCCGGACAGGGGGGGGCAATCAGCCCCAGCATTTT
CAWSVRTGGGNQPQHF
>TRBD2|TRBV28|once|TRBJ2-7
TGTGCCAGCCAGGGTAGACTAGCGGGAGAACAGTACTTC
CASQGRLAGEQYF
>-|TRBV7-9|few|TRBJ1-1
TGTGCCAGCAGCTTCTTGCGAGGGCCGAAAAACACTGAAGCTTTCTTT
CASSFLRGPKNTEAFF
>-|TRBV5-1|-|TRBJ2-3
TGCGCCAGCACCTTCCCCTCGACAGATACGCAGTATTTT
CASTFPSTDTQYF
>-|TRBV20-1|-|TRBJ2-5
TGCAGTGCTCGGACGCTGGAGACCCAGTACTTC
CSARTLETQYF
>-|TRBV4-3|few|TRBJ2-4
TGCGCCAGCAGCCAAAACGGGGGAATAGCCAAAAACATTCAGTACTTC
CASSQNGGIAKNIQYF
>-|TRBV2|-|TRBJ1-4
TGTGCCAGCAACTTCCGGGGAAGCAGTGAAAAACTGTTTTTT
CASNFRGSSEKLFF
>TRBD1|TRBV7-8|-|TRBJ2-3
TGTGCCAGCAGCTCCGACAGGGGTCGGAGCACAGATACGCAGTATTTT
CASSSDRGRSTDTQYF
>-|TRBV30|-|TRBJ2-7
TGTGCCTGGAGTGTAGGGGTGGGAGAGAACTACGAGCAGTACTTC
CAWSVGVGENYEQYF
>-|TRBV11-2|-|TRBJ1-4
TGTGCCAGCAGCCTACGAGGGGGGCTTAATGAAAAACTGTTTTTT
CASSLRGGLNEKLFF
>-|TRBV19|-|TRBJ1-5
TGTGCCAGTAGTATAGGGGCAGATCAGCCCCAGCATTTT
CASSIGADQPQHF
>-|TRBV7-6|-|TRBJ2-3
TGTGCCAGCAGAGCGGCTAGCACAGATACGCGGTATTTT
CASRAASTDTRYF
>-|TRBV28|many|TRBJ2-7
TGTGCCACCCTAAGGGGGGAGGGCGAGCAGTACTTC
CATLRGEGEQYF
>-|TRBV7-2|-|TRBJ2-3
TGTGCCAGCAGCGCCCACCCTTTATACACAGATACGCAGTATTTT
CASSAHPLYTDTQYF
>TRBD2|TRBV5-1|-|TRBJ2-2
TGCGCCAGCAGCGTGACTAGCGGGAGTGGGACCGGGGAGCTGTTTTTT
CASSVTSGSGTGELFF
>-|TRBV5-4|-|TRBJ2-6
TGTGCCAGCAGCTCTGGGGCCAACGTCCTGACTTTC
CASSSGANVLTF
>-|TRBV4-1|-|TRBJ2-1
TGCGCCAGTGGTGGACACAGCGGTGAGCAGTTCTTC
CASGGHSGEQFF
>-|TRBV7-7|-|TRBJ2-2
TGTGCCAGCAGCCGGGACTCCCACACCGGGGAGCTGTTTTTT
CASSRDSHTGELFF
>TRBD1|TRBV7-9|-|TRBJ2-2
TGTGCCAATACCGGGACAGCGAACACCGGGGAGCTGTTTTTT
CANTGTANTGELFF
>-|TRBV2|-|TRBJ2-7
TGTGCCAGCAGCCATTCTAGTCCCTACGAGCAGTACTTC
CASSHSSPYEQYF
>-|TRBV28|-|TRBJ1-5
TGTGCCAGCGGGGGGCCCCAGCATTTT
CASGGPQHF
>-|TRBV18|-|TRBJ2-5
TGTGCCAGCTCACCATCCTTAGGGGTACAAGAGACCCAGTACTTC
CASSPSLGVQETQYF
>-|TRBV6-1|few|TRBJ2-7
TGTGCCAGCAGTGAAGGAACAGGGTCGTCCTACGAGCAGTACTTC
CASSEGTGSSYEQYF
>TRBD2|TRBV4-3|few|TRBJ2-7
TGCGCCAGCAGCCTCTACCTGCCGACTAGCGGTGGGGGCTACGAGCAGTACTTC
CASSLYLPTSGGGYEQYF
>TRBD1|TRBV7-2|-|TRBJ1-1
TGTGCCAGCAGCTTAGAAGAGGGGGCGAACACTGAAGCTTTCTTT
CASSLEEGANTEAFF
>-|TRBV5-5|-|TRBJ2-6
TGTGCCAGCAGCTTGGTGCAGGGTTCTGGGGCCAACGTCCTGACTTTC
CASSLVQGSGANVLTF
>-|TRBV10-1|-|TRBJ2-5
TGCGCCAGCAGTGAGGGGGTCCAAGAGACCCAGTACTTC
CASSEGVQETQYF